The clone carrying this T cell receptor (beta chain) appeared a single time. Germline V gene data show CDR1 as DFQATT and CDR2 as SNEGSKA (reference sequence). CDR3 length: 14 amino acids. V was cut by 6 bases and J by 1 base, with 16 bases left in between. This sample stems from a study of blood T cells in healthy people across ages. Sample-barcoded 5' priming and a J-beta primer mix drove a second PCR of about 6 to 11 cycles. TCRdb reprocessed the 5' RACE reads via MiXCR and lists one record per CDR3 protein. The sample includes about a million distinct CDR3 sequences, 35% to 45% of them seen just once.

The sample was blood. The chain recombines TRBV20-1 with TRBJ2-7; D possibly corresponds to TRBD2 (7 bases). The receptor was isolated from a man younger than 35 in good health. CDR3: CSAATAGASYEQYF. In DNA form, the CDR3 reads TGCAGTGCCGCCACGGCGGGGGCTTCCTACGAGCAGTACTTC.